The rows below give T cell receptor beta chains drawn from one sample of a study of cytomegalovirus exposure and HLA in healthy donors. TCRdb's table, derived via immunoSEQ multiplex PCR, lists solely in-frame clones and lacks some. The top ten clones hold 1.5% to 2% of a sample with more than 110,000 clones, about 10% of them seen once. Sequencing was performed on PBMCs. Source of these receptors: a man aged 50 to 59 in good health and CMV-seronegative. CDR3s include the opening cysteine and the closing phenylalanine or tryptophan. The D gene is left open where the match is weak. Size is stated for part of the rows, as once, few or many counts, or as a class when the clone is expanded.

J | size | V | D | CDR3 | DNA
TRBJ2-5 | . | TRBV2 | . | CASSIETQYF | TGTGCCAGCAGCATCGAGACCCAGTACTTC
TRBJ1-2 | . | TRBV11-3 | . | CASSSLGGGYTF | TGTGCCAGCAGCTCCCTTGGAGGAGGCTACACCTTC
TRBJ2-6 | . | TRBV11-2 | . | CASSRGPSFGANVLTF | TGTGCCAGCAGCCGAGGGCCTTCATTTGGGGCCAACGTCCTGACTTTC
TRBJ1-1 | few | TRBV7-9 | . | CASSLPRDTEAFF | TGTGCCAGCAGCCTACCGAGGGACACTGAAGCTTTCTTT
TRBJ1-4 | few | TRBV27 | TRBD1 | CASSLLGTGMYGNEKLFF | TGTGCCAGCAGTTTATTGGGGACAGGGATGTATGGTAATGAAAAACTGTTTTTT
TRBJ2-3 | . | TRBV11-3 | TRBD1 | CASSLGAGGADTQYF | TGTGCCAGCAGCTTAGGGGCAGGGGGCGCAGATACGCAGTATTTT
TRBJ2-3 | . | TRBV5-6 | TRBD2 | CASSLGGRGLAVTDTQYF | TGTGCCAGCAGCTTGGGGGGTCGGGGACTAGCTGTTACAGATACGCAGTATTTT
TRBJ2-1 | few | TRBV15 | TRBD2 | CATSRDGRLAAYNEQFF | TGTGCCACCAGCAGAGACGGCAGACTAGCAGCCTACAATGAGCAGTTCTTC
TRBJ2-2 | few | TRBV7-3 | . | CASSLEAYNTGELFF | TGTGCCAGCAGCTTGGAGGCTTATAACACCGGGGAGCTGTTTTTT
TRBJ2-7 | few | TRBV29-1 | TRBD2 | CSAGGGSGRNYEQYF | TGCAGCGCCGGCGGGGGTAGCGGGAGGAACTACGAGCAGTACTTC
TRBJ2-2 | . | TRBV11-3 | . | CASSLVRAGELFF | TGTGCCAGCAGCTTAGTGCGGGCCGGGGAGCTGTTTTTT
TRBJ2-7 | . | TRBV5-6 | TRBD1 | CASSPTGVSYEQYF | TGTGCCAGCAGCCCGACAGGGGTCTCCTACGAGCAGTACTTC
TRBJ1-3 | . | TRBV9 | . | CASSVATVGNTIYF | TGTGCCAGCAGCGTAGCTACGGTCGGAAACACCATATATTTT
TRBJ1-2 | few | TRBV14 | TRBD1 | CASSLDAGQVNGYTF | TGTGCCAGCAGCCTCGACGCGGGACAGGTCAATGGCTACACCTTC
TRBJ2-1 | . | TRBV10-3 | TRBD2 | CAISPDSGTYNEQFF | TGTGCCATCAGCCCTGATAGCGGGACCTACAATGAGCAGTTCTTC
TRBJ1-2 | many | TRBV25-1 | . | CASSELRGGYTF | TGTGCCAGCAGTGAGTTAAGGGGTGGCTACACCTTC
TRBJ1-4 | . | TRBV9 | . | CASSGQTNEKLFF | TGTGCCAGCAGCGGGCAGACTAATGAAAAACTGTTTTTT
TRBJ2-7 | few | TRBV6-1 | . | CASSERGALKPYEQYF | TGTGCCAGCAGTGAACGGGGGGCTTTAAAGCCCTACGAGCAGTACTTC
TRBJ1-4 | few | TRBV7-9 | . | CATSPGATNEKLFF | TGTGCCACCTCCCCGGGGGCAACTAATGAAAAACTGTTTTTT
TRBJ1-5 | . | TRBV2 | . | CASSEEGVSNQPQHF | TGTGCCAGCAGTGAGGAAGGGGTTAGCAATCAGCCCCAGCATTTT